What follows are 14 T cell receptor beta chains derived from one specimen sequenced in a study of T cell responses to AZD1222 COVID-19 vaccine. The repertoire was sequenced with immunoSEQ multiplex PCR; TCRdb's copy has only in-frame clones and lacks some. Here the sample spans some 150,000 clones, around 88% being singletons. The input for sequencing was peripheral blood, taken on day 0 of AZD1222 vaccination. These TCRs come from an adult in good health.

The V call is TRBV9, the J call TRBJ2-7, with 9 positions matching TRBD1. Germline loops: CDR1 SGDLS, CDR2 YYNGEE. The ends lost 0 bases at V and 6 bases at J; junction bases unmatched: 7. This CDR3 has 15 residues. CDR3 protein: CASSVEGQGTSEQYF. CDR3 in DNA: TGTGCCAGCAGCGTAGAGGGACAGGGAACGTCCGAGCAGTACTTC.

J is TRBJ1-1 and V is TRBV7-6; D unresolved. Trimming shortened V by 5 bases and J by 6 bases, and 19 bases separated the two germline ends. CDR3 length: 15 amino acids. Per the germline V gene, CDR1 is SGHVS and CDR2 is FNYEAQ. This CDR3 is CASSPPPVSNAEAFF. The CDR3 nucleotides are TGTGCCAGCAGCCCCCCCCCAGTTTCCAACGCTGAAGCTTTCTTT.

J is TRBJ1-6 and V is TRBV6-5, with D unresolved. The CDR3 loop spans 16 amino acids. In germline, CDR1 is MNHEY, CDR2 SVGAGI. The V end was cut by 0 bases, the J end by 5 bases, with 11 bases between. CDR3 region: CASSYSRVQNNSPLHF. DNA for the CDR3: TGTGCCAGCAGTTACTCGAGGGTACAGAATAATTCACCCCTCCACTTT.

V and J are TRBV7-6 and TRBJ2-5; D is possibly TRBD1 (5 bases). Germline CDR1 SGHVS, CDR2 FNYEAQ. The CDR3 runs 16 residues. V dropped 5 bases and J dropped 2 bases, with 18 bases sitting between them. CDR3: CASSLRQTIIQETQYF. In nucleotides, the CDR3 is TGTGCCAGCAGCCTACGACAGACAATTATTCAAGAGACCCAGTACTTC.

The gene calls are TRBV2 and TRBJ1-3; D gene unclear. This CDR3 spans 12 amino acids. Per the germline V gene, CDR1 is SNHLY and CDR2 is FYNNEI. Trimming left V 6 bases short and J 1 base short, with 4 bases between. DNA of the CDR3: TGTGCCAGCAGGGGATCTGGAAACACCATATATTTT. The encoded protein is CASRGSGNTIYF.

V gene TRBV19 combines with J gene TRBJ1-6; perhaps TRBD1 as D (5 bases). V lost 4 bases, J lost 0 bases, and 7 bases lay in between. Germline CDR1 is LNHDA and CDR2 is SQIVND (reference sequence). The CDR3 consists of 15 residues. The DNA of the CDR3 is TGTGCCAGTAGTAGAGGGGCCTCCTATAATTCACCCCTCCACTTT. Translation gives CASSRGASYNSPLHF.

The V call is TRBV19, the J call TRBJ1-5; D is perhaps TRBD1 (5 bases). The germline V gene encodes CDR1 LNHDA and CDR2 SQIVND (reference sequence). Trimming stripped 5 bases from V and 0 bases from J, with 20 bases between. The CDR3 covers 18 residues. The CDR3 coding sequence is TGTGCCAGTAGTCCCTCATGGGGGGTCTTTAATAGCAATCAGCCCCAGCATTTT. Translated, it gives CASSPSWGVFNSNQPQHF.

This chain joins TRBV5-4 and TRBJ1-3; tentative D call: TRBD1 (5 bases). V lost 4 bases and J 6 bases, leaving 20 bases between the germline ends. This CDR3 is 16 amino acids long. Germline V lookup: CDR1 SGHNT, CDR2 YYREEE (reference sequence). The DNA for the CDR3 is TGTGCCAGCAGCCTGCAGGGAGGGGTTAGGTCAAACACCATATATTTT. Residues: CASSLQGGVRSNTIYF.

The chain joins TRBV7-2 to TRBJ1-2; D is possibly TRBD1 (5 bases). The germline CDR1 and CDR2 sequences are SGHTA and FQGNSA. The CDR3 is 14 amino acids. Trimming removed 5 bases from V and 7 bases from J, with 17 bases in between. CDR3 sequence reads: CASSGGVGEGGYTF. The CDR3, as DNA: TGTGCCAGCAGCGGAGGGGTTGGGGAGGGTGGCTACACCTTC.

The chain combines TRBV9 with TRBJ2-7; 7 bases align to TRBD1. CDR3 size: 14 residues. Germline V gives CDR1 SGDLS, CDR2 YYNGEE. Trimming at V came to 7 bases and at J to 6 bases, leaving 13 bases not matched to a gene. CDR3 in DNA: TGTGCCAGCTCGCTACAAGACAGGGTTGGCGAGCAGTACTTC. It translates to CASSLQDRVGEQYF.

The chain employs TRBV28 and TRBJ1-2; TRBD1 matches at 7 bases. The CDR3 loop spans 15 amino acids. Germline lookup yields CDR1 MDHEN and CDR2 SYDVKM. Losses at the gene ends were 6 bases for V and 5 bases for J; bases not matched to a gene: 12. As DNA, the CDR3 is TGTGCCAGCAGCCCCGGGGGGGGACAGACGTATGGCTACACCTTC. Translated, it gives CASSPGGGQTYGYTF.

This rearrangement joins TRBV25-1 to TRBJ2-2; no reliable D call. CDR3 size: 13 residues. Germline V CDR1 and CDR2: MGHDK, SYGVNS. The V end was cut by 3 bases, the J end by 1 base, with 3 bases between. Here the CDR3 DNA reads TGTGCCAGCAGTGAGGGGAACACCGGGGAGCTGTTTTTT. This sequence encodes CASSEGNTGELFF.

CDR3 sequence reads: CASRGTGRNYGYTF. In nucleotides, the CDR3 is TGTGCCAGCAGAGGTACAGGGCGTAACTATGGCTACACCTTC. The rearrangement uses TRBV6-5 and TRBJ1-2; possible D gene TRBD1, 6 bases. Looked up from germline, CDR1 is MNHEY and CDR2 is SVGAGI. Trimming cost V 6 bases and J 1 base, with 12 bases left between them. The CDR3 consists of 14 residues.

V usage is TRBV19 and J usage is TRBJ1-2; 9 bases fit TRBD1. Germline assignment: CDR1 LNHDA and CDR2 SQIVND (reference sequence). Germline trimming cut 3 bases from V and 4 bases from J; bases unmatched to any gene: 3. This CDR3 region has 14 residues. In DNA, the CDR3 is TGTGCCAGTAGTATTGGGACAGGGACCTATGGCTACACCTTC. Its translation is CASSIGTGTYGYTF.